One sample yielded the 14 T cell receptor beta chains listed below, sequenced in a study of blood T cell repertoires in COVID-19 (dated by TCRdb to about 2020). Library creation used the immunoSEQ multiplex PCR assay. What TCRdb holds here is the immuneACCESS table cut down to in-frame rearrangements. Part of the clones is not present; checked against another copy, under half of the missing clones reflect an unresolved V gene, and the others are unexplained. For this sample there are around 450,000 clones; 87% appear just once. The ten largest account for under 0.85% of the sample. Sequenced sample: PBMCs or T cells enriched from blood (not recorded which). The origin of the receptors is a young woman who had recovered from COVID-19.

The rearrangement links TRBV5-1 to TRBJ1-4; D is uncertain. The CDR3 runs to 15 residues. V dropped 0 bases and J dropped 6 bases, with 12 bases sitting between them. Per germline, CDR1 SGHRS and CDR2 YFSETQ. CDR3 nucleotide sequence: TGCGCCAGCAGCTTGGTGGGCAGTTTATATGAAAAACTGTTTTTT. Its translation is CASSLVGSLYEKLFF.

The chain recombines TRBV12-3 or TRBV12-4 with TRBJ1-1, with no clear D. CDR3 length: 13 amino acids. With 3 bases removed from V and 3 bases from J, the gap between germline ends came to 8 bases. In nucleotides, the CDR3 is TGTGCCAGCAGTTTGATGAGGTACACTGAAGCTTTCTTT. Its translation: CASSLMRYTEAFF.

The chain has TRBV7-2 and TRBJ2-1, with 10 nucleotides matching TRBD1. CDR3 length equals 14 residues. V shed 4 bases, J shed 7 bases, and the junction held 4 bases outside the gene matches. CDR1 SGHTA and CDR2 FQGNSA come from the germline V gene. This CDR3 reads CASSSRDRGNEQFF. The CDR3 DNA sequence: TGTGCCAGCAGCTCCCGGGACAGGGGTAATGAGCAGTTCTTC.

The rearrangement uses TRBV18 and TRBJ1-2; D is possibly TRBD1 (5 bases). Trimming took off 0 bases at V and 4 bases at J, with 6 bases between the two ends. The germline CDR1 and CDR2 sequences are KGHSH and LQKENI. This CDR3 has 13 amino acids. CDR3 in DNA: TGTGCCAGCTCACCACCAGGGGCCTATGGCTACACCTTC. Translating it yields CASSPPGAYGYTF.

This CDR3 reads CASSSSTSGSSTDTQYF. In DNA form, the CDR3 reads TGTGCCAGCAGCTCCTCGACTAGCGGGTCTAGCACAGATACGCAGTATTTT. The gene calls are TRBV7-9 and TRBJ2-3, with 10 bases fitting TRBD2. Germline-derived CDR1 and CDR2 are SEHNR and FQNEAQ (reference sequence). The V segment lost 4 bases and the J segment 0 bases; nucleotides outside the gene matches: 7. CDR3 length: 17 residues.

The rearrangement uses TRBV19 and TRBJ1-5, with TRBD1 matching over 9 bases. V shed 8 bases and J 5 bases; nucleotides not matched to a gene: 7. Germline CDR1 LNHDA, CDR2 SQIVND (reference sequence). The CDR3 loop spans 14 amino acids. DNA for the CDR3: TGTGCCAGTTCCCGGGACAGGGAGGATCAGCCCCAGCATTTT. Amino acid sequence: CASSRDREDQPQHF.

CDR3 sequence (DNA): TGCGCCAGCAGTCAAAGCGAGACGATCGCGGGGGAGCTGTTTTTT. This sequence encodes CASSQSETIAGELFF. This sequence joins TRBV23-1 and TRBJ2-2; no clear D. TRBV23-1 is noted as an ORF with a role that remains uncertain. This CDR3 contains 15 residues. The V end lost 2 bases, the J end lost 8 bases, and 15 bases lay between the germline ends.

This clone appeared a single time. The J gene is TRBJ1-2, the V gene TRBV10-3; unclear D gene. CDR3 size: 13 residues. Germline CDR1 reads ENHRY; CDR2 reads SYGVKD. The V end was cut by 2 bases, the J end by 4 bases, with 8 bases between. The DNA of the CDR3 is TGTGCCATCAGTGAGGGCGGCACCTATGGCTACACCTTC. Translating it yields CAISEGGTYGYTF.

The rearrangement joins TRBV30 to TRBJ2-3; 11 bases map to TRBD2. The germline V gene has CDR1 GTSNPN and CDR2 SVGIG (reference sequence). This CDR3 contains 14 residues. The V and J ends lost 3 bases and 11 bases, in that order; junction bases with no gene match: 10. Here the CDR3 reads CAWSTIAGGHKQYF. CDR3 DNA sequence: TGTGCCTGGAGCACAATAGCGGGGGGGCATAAGCAGTATTTT. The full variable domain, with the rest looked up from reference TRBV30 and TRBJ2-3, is SQTIHQWPATLVQPVGSPLSLECTVEGTSNPNLYWYRQAAGRGLQLLFYSVGIGQISSEVPQNLSASRPQDRQFILSSKKLLLSDSGFYLCAWSTIAGGHKQYFGPGTRLTVL.

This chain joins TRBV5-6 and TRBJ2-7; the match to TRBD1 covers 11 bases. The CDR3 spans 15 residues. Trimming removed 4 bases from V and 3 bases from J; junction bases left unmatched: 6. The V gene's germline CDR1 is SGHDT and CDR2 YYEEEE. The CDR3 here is CASSMGQGELYEQYF. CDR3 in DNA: TGTGCCAGCAGCATGGGACAGGGGGAACTCTACGAGCAGTACTTC.

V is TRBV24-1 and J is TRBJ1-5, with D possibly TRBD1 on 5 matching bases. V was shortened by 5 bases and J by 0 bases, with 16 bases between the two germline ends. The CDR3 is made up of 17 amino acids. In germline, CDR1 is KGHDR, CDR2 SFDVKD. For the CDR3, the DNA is TGTGCCACCAGTGCTGGGGCAGGCGGATATAGCAATCAGCCCCAGCATTTT. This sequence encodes CATSAGAGGYSNQPQHF.

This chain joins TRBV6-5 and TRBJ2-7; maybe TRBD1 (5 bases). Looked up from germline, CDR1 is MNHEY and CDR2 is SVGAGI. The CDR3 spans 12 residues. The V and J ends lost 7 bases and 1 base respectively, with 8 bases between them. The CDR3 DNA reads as TGTGCCAGCACCGACAGATCCTACGAGCAGTACTTC. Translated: CASTDRSYEQYF.

CDR3 in DNA: TGTGCCAGCACAAAACAGGGTTCAGGAAGGGAGCAGTACTTC. The encoded protein is CASTKQGSGREQYF. This chain uses TRBV28 with TRBJ2-7; TRBD1 is a possible D gene (6 bases). This CDR3 has 14 amino acids. V was cut by 7 bases and J by 7 bases, with 20 bases left in between. Germline V gene lookup returns CDR1 MDHEN and CDR2 SYDVKM.

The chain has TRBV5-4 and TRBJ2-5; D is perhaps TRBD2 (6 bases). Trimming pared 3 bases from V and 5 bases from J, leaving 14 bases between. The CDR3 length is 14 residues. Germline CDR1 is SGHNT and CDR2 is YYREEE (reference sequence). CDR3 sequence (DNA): TGTGCCAGCAGCTCGGGGGACCCGCGGGAGACCCAGTACTTC. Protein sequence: CASSSGDPRETQYF.